This T cell receptor beta chain was found in a study of T-cell memory formation after mild COVID-19. TCRdb re-called the 5' RACE reads through MiXCR, storing one row per CDR3 protein. The table records hundreds of thousands of distinct CDR3 sequences, roughly 22% of them present only once. CDR3 length: 14 residues. V was trimmed by 5 bases and J by 2 bases, leaving 12 bases between them. Germline assignment: CDR1 LNHDA and CDR2 SQIVND (reference sequence). The V call is TRBV19, the J call TRBJ1-1; possible D gene TRBD1, 5 bases. Material for sequencing was PBMCs or a T cell subset sorted from them (not recorded which). The origin of this receptor is an adult woman who had mild COVID-19 (a few samples of this study predate the infection). Cell type and time point are not known. In nucleotides, the CDR3 is TGTGCCAGTAGTTACGCCGGGGGTAACACTGAAGCTTTCTTT. Residues: CASSYAGGNTEAFF.